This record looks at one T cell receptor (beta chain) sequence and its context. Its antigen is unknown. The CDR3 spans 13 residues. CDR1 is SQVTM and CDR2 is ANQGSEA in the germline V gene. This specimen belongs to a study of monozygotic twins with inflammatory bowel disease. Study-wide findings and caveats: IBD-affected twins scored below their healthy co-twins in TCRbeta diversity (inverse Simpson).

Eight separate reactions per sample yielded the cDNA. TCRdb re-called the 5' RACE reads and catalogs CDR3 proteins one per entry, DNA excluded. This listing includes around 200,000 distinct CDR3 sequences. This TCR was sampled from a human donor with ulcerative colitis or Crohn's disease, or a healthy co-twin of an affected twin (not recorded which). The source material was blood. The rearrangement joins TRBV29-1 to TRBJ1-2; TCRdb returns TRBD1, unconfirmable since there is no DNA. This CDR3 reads CSVARGIDYGYTF.